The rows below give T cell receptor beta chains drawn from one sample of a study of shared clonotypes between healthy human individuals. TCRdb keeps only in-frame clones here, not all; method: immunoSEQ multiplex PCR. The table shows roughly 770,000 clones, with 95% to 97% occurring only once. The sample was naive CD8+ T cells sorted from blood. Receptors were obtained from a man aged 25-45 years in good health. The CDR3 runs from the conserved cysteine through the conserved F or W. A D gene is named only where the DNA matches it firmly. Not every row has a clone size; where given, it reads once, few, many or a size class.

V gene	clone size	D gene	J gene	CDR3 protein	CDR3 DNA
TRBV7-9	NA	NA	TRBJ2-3	CASSLRQASFSDTQYF	TGTGCCAGCAGCTTAAGGCAGGCATCATTTTCAGATACGCAGTATTTT
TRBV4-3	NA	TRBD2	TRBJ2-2	CASSQRGTSGTGELFF	TGCGCCAGCAGCCAAAGGGGTACTAGCGGCACCGGGGAGCTGTTTTTT
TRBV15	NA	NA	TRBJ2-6	CATSTSRGSGANVLTF	TGTGCCACCAGCACTAGCCGCGGGTCTGGGGCCAACGTCCTGACTTTC
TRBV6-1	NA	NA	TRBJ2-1	CASSESARGGDNEQFF	TGTGCCAGCAGTGAGTCCGCCCGAGGGGGGGACAATGAGCAGTTCTTC
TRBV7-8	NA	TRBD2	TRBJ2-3	CASSLGLAGVFRLQYF	TGTGCCAGCAGCCTGGGACTAGCGGGAGTCTTTCGTCTGCAGTATTTT
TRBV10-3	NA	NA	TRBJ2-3	CAIRGVSTDTQYF	TGTGCCATCAGAGGGGTTAGCACAGATACGCAGTATTTT
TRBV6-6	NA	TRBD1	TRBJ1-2	CASSYGTGANYGYTF	TGTGCCAGCAGTTACGGGACAGGGGCTAACTATGGCTACACCTTC
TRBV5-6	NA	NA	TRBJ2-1	CASSSYNEQFF	TGTGCCAGCAGCTCTTACAATGAGCAGTTCTTC
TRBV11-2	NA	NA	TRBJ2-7	CASSLGGGYEQYF	TGTGCCAGCAGCCTAGGCGGCGGCTACGAGCAGTACTTC
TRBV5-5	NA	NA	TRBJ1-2	CASSLGHRETYGYTF	TGTGCCAGCAGCTTGGGGCACAGGGAGACCTATGGCTACACCTTC
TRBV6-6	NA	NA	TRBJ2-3	CASSTLTDTQYF	TGTGCCAGCAGTACCCTCACAGATACGCAGTATTTT
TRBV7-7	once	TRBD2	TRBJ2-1	CASSPTSGNPHNEQFF	TGTGCCAGCAGTCCGACTAGCGGGAACCCTCACAATGAGCAGTTCTTC
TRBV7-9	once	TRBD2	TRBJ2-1	CASSLGGSGAKFF	TGTGCCAGCAGCTTAGGGGGTAGCGGGGCTAAGTTCTTC
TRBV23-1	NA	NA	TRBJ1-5	CASSQSTFRRNSNQPQHF	TGCGCCAGCAGTCAATCGACATTCCGACGGAATAGCAATCAGCCCCAGCATTTT
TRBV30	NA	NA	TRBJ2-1	CAWDLTGSYNEQFF	TGTGCCTGGGACTTGACGGGGTCCTACAATGAGCAGTTCTTC
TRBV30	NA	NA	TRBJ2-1	CAWSERFGVGEQFF	TGTGCCTGGAGCGAAAGGTTCGGGGTTGGGGAGCAGTTCTTC
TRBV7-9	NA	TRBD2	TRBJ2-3	CASSPWEGGTDTQYF	TGTGCCAGCAGCCCATGGGAGGGAGGAACAGATACGCAGTATTTT
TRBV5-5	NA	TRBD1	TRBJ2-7	CASSRSRDRDEYEQYF	TGTGCCAGCAGCCGGTCCCGGGACAGGGATGAGTACGAGCAGTACTTC
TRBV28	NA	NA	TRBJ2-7	CASSLNDGLSYEQYF	TGTGCCAGCAGTTTAAACGACGGATTGTCCTACGAGCAGTACTTC
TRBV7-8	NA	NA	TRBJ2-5	CASSPRSRGPQTQYF	TGTGCCAGCAGCCCCCGGAGCAGGGGCCCCCAGACCCAGTACTTC
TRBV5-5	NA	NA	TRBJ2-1	CASSTGNRASNEQFF	TGTGCCAGCAGCACCGGGAACAGAGCCAGCAATGAGCAGTTCTTC
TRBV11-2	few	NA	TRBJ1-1	CASSLGIKATEAFF	TGTGCCAGCAGCTTAGGGATCAAGGCCACTGAAGCTTTCTTT
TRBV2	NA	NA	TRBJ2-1	CAGKGSTRSYNEQFF	TGTGCCGGGAAGGGCAGCACACGCTCCTACAATGAGCAGTTCTTC
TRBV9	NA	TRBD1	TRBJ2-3	CASSPGQGGSTDTQYF	TGTGCCAGCAGCCCGGGACAGGGGGGCAGCACAGATACGCAGTATTTT
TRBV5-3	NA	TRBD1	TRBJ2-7	CARSVTGGRSYEQYF	TGTGCCAGAAGCGTAACAGGGGGTAGATCCTACGAGCAGTACTTC
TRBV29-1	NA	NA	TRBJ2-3	CSVWESTDTQYF	TGCAGCGTTTGGGAGAGCACAGATACGCAGTATTTT
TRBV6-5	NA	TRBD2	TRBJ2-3	CASSTGGRTDTQYF	TGTGCCAGCAGTACGGGAGGGCGCACAGATACGCAGTATTTT
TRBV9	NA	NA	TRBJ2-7	CASSVDPGWYEQYF	TGTGCCAGCAGCGTAGATCCAGGGTGGTACGAGCAGTACTTC
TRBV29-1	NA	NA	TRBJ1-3	CSVEDGTYSNTIYF	TGCAGCGTTGAAGATGGGACATATTCAAACACCATATATTTT
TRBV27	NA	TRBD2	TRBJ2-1	CASIVTSGAKGEQFF	TGTGCCAGCATCGTGACTAGCGGGGCCAAGGGGGAGCAGTTCTTC
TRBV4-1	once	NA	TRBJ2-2	CASSQDDLGARELFF	TGCGCCAGCAGCCAAGATGATCTAGGGGCCCGGGAGCTGTTTTTT
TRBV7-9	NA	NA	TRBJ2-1	CASSSEGGRIRDEQFF	TGTGCCAGCAGCTCAGAAGGAGGGAGGATCAGGGATGAGCAGTTCTTC
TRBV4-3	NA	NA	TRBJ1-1	CASSQDRWGNTEAFF	TGCGCCAGCAGCCAAGATAGGTGGGGGAACACTGAAGCTTTCTTT
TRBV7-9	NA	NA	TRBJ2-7	CASSSGYRDSSYEQYF	TGTGCCAGCAGTTCAGGTTACCGGGACTCATCCTACGAGCAGTACTTC
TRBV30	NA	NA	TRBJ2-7	CAWSVGVGLYEQYF	TGTGCCTGGAGTGTAGGGGTTGGGCTCTACGAGCAGTACTTC
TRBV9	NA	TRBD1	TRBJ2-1	CASSVGQGTHNEQFF	TGTGCCAGCAGCGTAGGACAGGGTACCCACAATGAGCAGTTCTTC
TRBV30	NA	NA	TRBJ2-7	CAWSVGHSYEQYF	TGTGCCTGGAGTGTTGGCCACTCCTACGAGCAGTACTTC
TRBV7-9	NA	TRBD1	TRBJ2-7	CASSIPDRDPYEQYF	TGTGCCAGCAGCATCCCGGACAGGGACCCCTACGAGCAGTACTTC
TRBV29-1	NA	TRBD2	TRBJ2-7	CSVEGAGGTYEQYF	TGCAGCGTTGAAGGTGCGGGAGGAACCTACGAGCAGTACTTC
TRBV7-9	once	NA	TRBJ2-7	CASSSPGHIAYEQYF	TGTGCCAGCAGCTCACCGGGACACATAGCCTACGAGCAGTACTTC
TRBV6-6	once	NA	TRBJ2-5	CASSTGGQETQYF	TGTGCCAGCAGTACCGGAGGACAAGAGACCCAGTACTTC
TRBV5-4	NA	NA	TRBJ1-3	CASSSPSGNTIYF	TGTGCCAGCAGCTCCCCCTCTGGAAACACCATATATTTT